This entry lists 32 T cell receptor beta chains sequenced from one sample in a study of blood T cell repertoires in COVID-19. Here immunoSEQ multiplex PCR was the method, and the copy in TCRdb shows in-frame clones only, minus some. The sample consists of 75,000 to 100,000 clones, about 84% of them appearing once. Specimen: peripheral blood. These receptor sequences come from a man in his fifties or sixties with acute or convalescent COVID-19.

CDR3 protein: CAIGLGGDNQPQHF. Here the CDR3 DNA reads TGTGCCATCGGGCTGGGAGGGGACAATCAGCCCCAGCATTTT. The chain couples TRBV10-3 to TRBJ1-5; tentative D call: TRBD1 (5 bases). Trimming took off 8 bases at V and 3 bases at J, with 14 bases between the two ends. The germline gives CDR1 ENHRY, CDR2 SYGVKD. This CDR3 is 14 amino acids long.

The chain employs TRBV7-6 and TRBJ2-7; TRBD2 aligns across 8 bases. Germline CDR1 and CDR2: SGHVS and FNYEAQ. This CDR3 is built from 17 residues. J lost 3 bases, V lost 1 base, and 11 bases had no gene match. CDR3 residues: CASSLGVPASGYYEQYF. As DNA, the CDR3 is TGTGCCAGCAGCTTAGGCGTTCCGGCTAGCGGGTACTACGAGCAGTACTTC.

This clone has a single count. The chain uses TRBV30 and TRBJ1-6, with D unclear. Looked up from germline, CDR1 is GTSNPN and CDR2 is SVGIG (reference sequence). The CDR3 extends over 12 amino acids. V was pared by 3 bases and J by 9 bases, with 9 bases between. CDR3 protein: CAWRAPSSPLHF. The CDR3 nucleotides read TGTGCCTGGAGAGCTCCTAGTTCACCCCTCCACTTT.

This clone has only a few counts. The chain uses TRBV5-1 and TRBJ1-3; D is perhaps TRBD1 (5 bases). The CDR3 covers 15 residues. From germline, CDR1 is SGHRS and CDR2 YFSETQ. Deletions cut 3 bases from V and 4 bases from J, with 14 bases between. For the CDR3, the DNA is TGCGCCAGCAGCTCCACAGGAGCTACCGGAAACACCATATATTTT. It specifies CASSSTGATGNTIYF. Supplemented by reference TRBV5-1 and TRBJ1-3, the full variable domain reads KAGVTQTPRYLIKTRGQQVTLSCSPISGHRSVSWYQQTPGQGLQFLFEYFSETQRNKGNFPGRFSGRQFSNSRSEMNVSTLELGDSALYLCASSSTGATGNTIYFGEGSWLTVV.

This chain uses TRBV5-4 with TRBJ2-2; TRBD1 agrees at 7 bases. Germline V lookup: CDR1 SGHNT, CDR2 YYREEE (reference sequence). V dropped 2 bases and J dropped 4; count of bases not matched to a gene: 11. The CDR3 loop spans 17 amino acids. In DNA form, the CDR3 reads TGTGCCAGCAGCTTAGGTTATGGGACAGCTTCCACCGGGGAGCTGTTTTTT. It yields the protein CASSLGYGTASTGELFF.

The rearrangement joins TRBV11-2 to TRBJ1-2; D is unresolved. Trimming pared 5 bases from V and 4 bases from J, leaving 17 bases between. The CDR3 length is 15 residues. Germline CDR1 reads SGHAT; CDR2 reads FQNNGV. CDR3 sequence reads: CASSPSLEGSYGYTF. As DNA, the CDR3 is TGTGCCAGCAGCCCCTCTCTGGAGGGCTCCTATGGCTACACCTTC.

This clone occurred once. This chain connects TRBV11-2 to TRBJ2-7, with D possibly being TRBD2 (6 bases). With 5 bases removed from V and 9 bases from J, the gap between germline ends came to 17 bases. Germline CDR1 and CDR2: SGHAT and FQNNGV. The length of the CDR3 is 13 residues. As DNA, the CDR3 is TGTGCCAGCAGCCCCGGGACTCCTGCCGGGCAGTACTTC. Translated: CASSPGTPAGQYF.

CDR3 protein: CATHVGQSYGYTF. CDR3 DNA: TGTGCCACGCACGTAGGACAGAGCTATGGCTACACCTTC. This chain connects TRBV6-5 to TRBJ1-2, with D tentatively TRBD1 (6 bases). The CDR3 extends over 13 amino acids. The V gene's germline CDR1 is MNHEY and CDR2 SVGAGI. Trimming took 10 bases from V and 4 from J, leaving 16 bases between them.

The gene calls are TRBV11-3 and TRBJ2-3; 9 nucleotides agree with TRBD1. V trimming: 4 bases; J trimming: 5 bases; junction bases outside the gene matches: 7. Germline V lookup: CDR1 SGHNT, CDR2 YENEEA. This CDR3 region has 15 residues. The chain's CDR3 is CASSSGTGLEDTQYF. As DNA, the CDR3 is TGTGCCAGCAGCTCCGGGACAGGGCTGGAAGATACGCAGTATTTT.

The gene calls are TRBV18 and TRBJ2-2, with D possibly matching TRBD2 (5 bases). The CDR3 consists of 15 residues. The ends were cut back, 3 bases at V and 1 base at J, with 9 bases in the middle. Germline V gives CDR1 KGHSH, CDR2 LQKENI. CDR3 region: CASSPSSGNTGELFF. DNA of the CDR3: TGTGCCAGCTCACCGTCCAGCGGGAACACCGGGGAGCTGTTTTTT.

V usage is TRBV4-3 and J usage is TRBJ2-1; 9 bases fit TRBD1. The CDR3 sequence is 15 residues long. Looked up from germline, CDR1 is LGHNA and CDR2 is YSLEER. Trimming cost V 4 bases and J 6 bases; bases outside gene matches: 7. This chain's CDR3 is CASSRTGQGINEQFF. CDR3 sequence (DNA): TGCGCCAGCAGCCGTACGGGACAGGGAATCAATGAGCAGTTCTTC.

This chain links TRBV7-9 with TRBJ2-7, with 8 bases matching TRBD1. Germline V gene lookup returns CDR1 SEHNR and CDR2 FQNEAQ (reference sequence). V gave up 5 bases and J gave up 2 bases; unmatched junction bases: 11. The CDR3 has 16 residues. This CDR3 is CASSPHRTGSAYEQYF. The CDR3 DNA sequence: TGTGCCAGCAGCCCGCACCGGACAGGGTCTGCCTACGAGCAGTACTTC.

The chain joins TRBV5-4 to TRBJ2-5, with a tentative D call TRBD1 (5 bases). Trimming pared 6 bases from V and 1 base from J, leaving 13 bases between. CDR3 length equals 14 residues. Germline V gene lookup returns CDR1 SGHNT and CDR2 YYREEE (reference sequence). The CDR3 sequence: CASTLTGRQETQYF. The CDR3 DNA reads as TGTGCCAGCACCCTTACAGGACGCCAAGAGACCCAGTACTTC.

The chain is built from TRBV28 and TRBJ2-7, with D uncertain. Germline lookup yields CDR1 MDHEN and CDR2 SYDVKM. V was trimmed by 3 bases and J by 2 bases, leaving 11 bases between them. This CDR3 is built from 14 residues. CDR3 DNA: TGTGCCAGCAGTTTTAACAGACGGACCTACGAGCAGTACTTC. Protein product: CASSFNRRTYEQYF.

The chain joins TRBV6-2 or TRBV6-3 to TRBJ1-6; 10 bases align to TRBD1. Germline trimming cut 6 bases from V and 7 bases from J; bases unmatched to any gene: 6. The germline V gene has CDR1 MNHEY and CDR2 SVGEGT. This CDR3 is built from 15 residues. The CDR3 DNA follows: TGTGCCAGCAGCGGGTCGGGACAGGGGAATTCACCCCTCCACTTT. This sequence encodes CASSGSGQGNSPLHF.

The chain links TRBV15 to TRBJ2-7, with a tentative D call TRBD1 (6 bases). Germline V CDR1 and CDR2: LNHNV, YYDKDF (reference sequence). This CDR3 comprises 16 residues. Trimming cost V 2 bases and J 2 bases, with 16 bases left between them. The CDR3 sequence: CATSRPLRTEPYEQYF. CDR3 nucleotide sequence: TGTGCCACCAGCAGACCACTAAGGACAGAGCCCTACGAGCAGTACTTC.

V usage is TRBV6-5 and J usage is TRBJ2-1; possible D gene TRBD1, 6 bases. This CDR3 contains 14 residues. Trimming removed 6 bases at V and 6 bases at J, with 15 bases between. Looked up from germline, CDR1 is MNHEY and CDR2 is SVGAGI. In DNA, the CDR3 is TGTGCCAGCAGCCACGGGGCAGGGGCCAATGAGCAGTTCTTC. Translating gives CASSHGAGANEQFF.

The chain couples TRBV5-1 to TRBJ2-7, with D maybe TRBD1 (6 bases). This CDR3 comprises 14 residues. Per the germline V gene, CDR1 is SGHRS and CDR2 is YFSETQ. V dropped 0 bases and J dropped 2 bases, with 9 bases sitting between them. CDR3 sequence: CASSLVSGAYEQYF. The CDR3 coding sequence is TGCGCCAGCAGCTTGGTCTCAGGGGCCTACGAGCAGTACTTC.

As DNA, the CDR3 is TGTGCCAGCAGCTTATCTACCAATCAGCCCCAGCATTTT. Amino acid sequence: CASSLSTNQPQHF. The chain joins TRBV7-2 to TRBJ1-5; D not certain. The ends were cut back, 2 bases at V and 3 bases at J, with 5 bases in the middle. CDR3 length: 13 amino acids. Per the germline V gene, CDR1 is SGHTA and CDR2 is FQGNSA.

CDR3 in DNA: TGCGCCAGCAGCCAACCTAAGCTGGGGGGTACGCAGTATTTT. It is translated as CASSQPKLGGTQYF. The chain uses TRBV4-1 and TRBJ2-3, with a weak D call TRBD2 (6 bases). Trimming removed 2 bases from V and 8 bases from J, with 14 bases in between. The length of the CDR3 is 14 residues. Germline V CDR1 and CDR2: MGHRA, YSYEKL.

This clone was found once. The V gene is TRBV7-9, the J gene TRBJ2-1; TRBD1 matches at 11 bases. The V gene end was trimmed by 5 bases and the J gene end by 8 bases; junction bases not matched to a gene: 14. Germline V gives CDR1 SEHNR, CDR2 FQNEAQ (reference sequence). The CDR3 is 17 amino acids. DNA of the CDR3: TGTGCCAGCAGCCCCCGGGGGGGGGACAGGGGGAGGGATGAGCAGTTCTTC. Encoded protein: CASSPRGGDRGRDEQFF.

The chain couples TRBV19 to TRBJ1-6, with D possibly being TRBD1 (5 bases). Germline lookup yields CDR1 LNHDA and CDR2 SQIVND (reference sequence). The germline V and J ends were trimmed by 5 bases and 13 bases, with 12 bases remaining between them. CDR3 length: 12 residues. CDR3 loop: CASSQRDSPLHF. As DNA, the CDR3 is TGTGCCAGTAGTCAGAGAGACAGTCCCCTCCACTTT.

In this sample, this clone turned up a few times. This chain uses TRBV9 with TRBJ1-2; D uncertain. Between the trimmed V and J ends, which lost 2 bases and 1 base, there was a span of 3 bases. The CDR3 extends over 12 amino acids. Germline lookup yields CDR1 SGDLS and CDR2 YYNGEE. The DNA of the CDR3 is TGTGCCAGCAGCGTTCGTAACTATGGCTACACCTTC. This gives the protein CASSVRNYGYTF.

The genes are TRBV6-5 and TRBJ1-5, with TRBD1 as a possible D gene (6 bases). Germline V gives CDR1 MNHEY, CDR2 SVGAGI. This CDR3 has 15 residues. V was clipped by 7 bases and J by 0 bases, with 13 bases between them. In DNA, the CDR3 is TGTGCCAGCAATTGGGCAGGGGATAGCAATCAGCCCCAGCATTTT. Translation gives CASNWAGDSNQPQHF.

The CDR3 loop is CASSLDRENSPLHF. The DNA for the CDR3 is TGTGCCAGCAGCTTGGACAGGGAAAATTCACCCCTCCACTTT. The V gene is TRBV7-8, the J gene TRBJ1-6; 8 bases align to TRBD1. Germline lookup yields CDR1 SGHVS and CDR2 FQNEAQ. The ends lost 3 bases at V and 7 bases at J; junction bases unmatched: 2. The CDR3 is made up of 14 amino acids. Drawing the rest from reference TRBV7-8 and TRBJ1-6, the complete variable domain is GAGVSQSPRYKVAKRGQDVALRCDPISGHVSLFWYQQALGQGPEFLTYFQNEAQLDKSGLPSDRFFAERPEGSVSTLKIQRTQQEDSAVYLCASSLDRENSPLHFGNGTRLTVT.

The chain uses TRBV9 and TRBJ1-2; 7 bases match TRBD1. Germline V lookup: CDR1 SGDLS, CDR2 YYNGEE. The CDR3 is made up of 17 amino acids. Unmatched junction bases numbered 17, after V lost 5 bases and J lost 4 bases. For the CDR3, the DNA is TGTGCCAGCAGTGAAACCCAACAGGCAGGGGGTAGCTATGGCTACACCTTC. It yields the protein CASSETQQAGGSYGYTF.

Here the CDR3 reads CASGGARNTGELFF. CDR3 in DNA: TGTGCCAGCGGCGGGGCAAGGAACACCGGGGAGCTGTTTTTT. The rearrangement joins TRBV14 to TRBJ2-2; tentative D call: TRBD2 (6 bases). Germline V gene lookup returns CDR1 SGHDN and CDR2 FVKESK. This CDR3 comprises 14 residues. V shed 8 bases and J shed 1 base, with 11 bases lying between them. The full variable domain, with the rest looked up from reference TRBV14 and TRBJ2-2, is EAGVTQFPSHSVIEKGQTVTLRCDPISGHDNLYWYRRVMGKEIKFLLHFVKESKQDESGMPNNRFLAERTGGTYSTLKVQPAELEDSGVYFCASGGARNTGELFFGEGSRLTVL.

The rearrangement links TRBV7-9 to TRBJ1-4; TRBD1 matches at 9 bases. The CDR3 loop spans 16 amino acids. Per the germline V gene, CDR1 is SEHNR and CDR2 is FQNEAQ (reference sequence). Unmatched junction bases numbered 11, after V lost 5 bases and J lost 7 bases. CDR3 in DNA: TGTGCCAGCAGCCGTCCCGGGACAGGGCTTGTTGAAAAACTGTTTTTT. Translating it yields CASSRPGTGLVEKLFF.

V gene TRBV7-9 combines with J gene TRBJ1-2; D is perhaps TRBD1 (5 bases). The V end was cut by 5 bases, the J end by 1 base, with 8 bases between. The CDR3 sequence is 13 residues long. Germline-derived CDR1 and CDR2 are SEHNR and FQNEAQ (reference sequence). The CDR3 DNA sequence: TGTGCCAGCAGCCGACAGAATAACTATGGCTACACCTTC. Translation gives CASSRQNNYGYTF.

The V call is TRBV2, the J call TRBJ2-1; 13 nucleotides line up with TRBD2. The germline V gene has CDR1 SNHLY and CDR2 FYNNEI. CDR3 length: 16 amino acids. V lost 7 bases to trimming and J lost 4 bases; unmatched junction nucleotides: 7. The CDR3 loop is CASTRRGLAGYNEQFF. CDR3 DNA: TGTGCCAGCACCCGACGGGGACTAGCGGGATACAATGAGCAGTTCTTC.

The chain couples TRBV7-2 to TRBJ1-5, with TRBD1 matching 9 bases. Germline assignment: CDR1 SGHTA and CDR2 FQGNSA. Losses at the gene ends were 3 bases for V and 6 bases for J; bases not matched to a gene: 6. This CDR3 is built from 15 residues. CDR3 sequence reads: CASSLMTGGGQPQHF. The CDR3 DNA reads as TGTGCCAGCAGCTTGATGACAGGGGGAGGTCAGCCCCAGCATTTT.

The chain couples TRBV9 to TRBJ2-5; 9 bases are shared with TRBD2. This CDR3 has 13 amino acids. V shed 5 bases, J shed 4 bases, and the junction held 3 bases outside the gene matches. Germline CDR1 is SGDLS and CDR2 is YYNGEE. In nucleotides, the CDR3 is TGTGCCAGCAGTAGCGGGGGTGGAGAGACCCAGTACTTC. Residues: CASSSGGGETQYF.